This T cell receptor beta chain was captured in a study of blood T cell repertoires in COVID-19. Participant age was roughly 18 to 100 years, and participants resided in approximately 25 US areas. Per the study methods: Amplification of reference gene primers provided the estimated nucleated cell counts. The data were produced by immunoSEQ multiplex PCR, yet TCRdb's version contains in-frame clones alone and is incomplete. That table is the source of V, J and clone size, and D and trimming were worked out from the DNA. The sample lists hundreds of thousands of clones, about four fifths occurring once. The sample was PBMCs or T cells enriched from blood (not recorded which). The TCR originated in a middle-aged man who had been exposed to COVID-19.

Here the CDR3 DNA reads TGTGCCAGCAGCCAAGCTACGGGTGGCTACACCTTC. Residues: CASSQATGGYTF. This chain uses TRBV14 with TRBJ1-2; the D is unclear. The CDR3 loop spans 12 amino acids. Per the germline V gene, CDR1 is SGHDN and CDR2 is FVKESK. Trimming removed 1 base at V and 7 bases at J, with 7 bases between.